These 32 T cell receptor beta chains were all obtained from the same sample, sequenced in a study of cytomegalovirus exposure and HLA in healthy donors. In the PCR, 60 Vbeta and 13 Jbeta primers were used. Assay: immunoSEQ multiplex PCR; the TCRdb copy retains only in-frame clones and omits some. The sample includes roughly 170,000 clones, roughly 80% of them seen just once. Sequenced material: PBMCs. The receptors originated from a woman aged 18-29 years in good health and CMV-seronegative.

The J gene is TRBJ2-1, the V gene TRBV4-1, with TRBD1 identical over 11 bases. J was trimmed by 5 bases and V by 4 bases; bases with no gene match: 4. Germline CDR1 and CDR2: MGHRA and YSYEKL. This CDR3 has 15 residues. The CDR3: CASSPGQGAHNEQFF. DNA for the CDR3: TGCGCCAGCAGCCCTGGACAGGGGGCACACAATGAGCAGTTCTTC.

This clone came up once. The rearrangement links TRBV19 to TRBJ1-3; no reliable D call. Trimming removed 3 bases from V and 0 bases from J, with 9 bases in between. CDR1 is LNHDA and CDR2 is SQIVND in the germline V gene (reference sequence). The length of the CDR3 is 15 residues. CDR3 region: CASSIGQNSGNTIYF. CDR3 nucleotide sequence: TGTGCCAGTAGTATTGGGCAGAACTCTGGAAACACCATATATTTT.

This chain connects TRBV6-1 to TRBJ1-1, with 11 nucleotides matching TRBD1. There are 15 residues in the CDR3. CDR1 and CDR2 (germline): MNHNS, SASEGT. With 6 bases clipped from V and 1 base from J, the junction kept 4 bases outside the gene matches. The CDR3 region is CASRGQGAWNTEAFF. CDR3 in DNA: TGTGCCAGCAGAGGACAGGGGGCCTGGAACACTGAAGCTTTCTTT.

V and J are TRBV5-1 and TRBJ2-7; a possible D gene is TRBD2 (7 bases). V lost 0 bases to trimming and J lost 5 bases, with 27 bases between them. The length of the CDR3 is 19 residues. From germline, CDR1 is SGHRS and CDR2 YFSETQ. The CDR3 DNA reads as TGCGCCAGCAGCTTGGGGCCCGTAGGGGGGCTCAGGGGAGGGCACGAGCAGTACTTC. Translating it yields CASSLGPVGGLRGGHEQYF.

This chain links TRBV4-1 with TRBJ2-7; 7 bases are shared with TRBD1. This CDR3 is built from 17 residues. Germline CDR1 and CDR2: MGHRA and YSYEKL. With 2 bases clipped from V and 6 bases from J, the junction kept 16 bases outside the gene matches. The CDR3 spells CASSQIGDSPRGGEQYF. The CDR3 coding sequence is TGCGCCAGCAGCCAAATTGGGGACAGCCCCCGTGGAGGCGAGCAGTACTTC.

With regard to this clone: Other nucleotide sequences from this sample produce the same CDR3. This rearrangement joins TRBV5-6 to TRBJ2-7; 7 nucleotides agree with TRBD1. CDR1 and CDR2 (germline): SGHDT, YYEEEE. V was clipped by 0 bases and J by 1 base; unmatched bases: 1. CDR3 length: 14 amino acids. The CDR3 loop is CASSLGQGSYEQYF. In DNA form, the CDR3 reads TGTGCCAGCAGCTTGGGACAGGGATCCTACGAGCAGTACTTC.

The chain joins TRBV28 to TRBJ2-7; possible D gene TRBD2, 5 bases. Germline loops: CDR1 MDHEN, CDR2 SYDVKM. The V end lost 2 bases, the J end lost 2 bases, and 10 bases lay between the germline ends. The length of the CDR3 is 14 residues. The CDR3 coding sequence is TGTGCCAGCAGTTTAGGGAGCCTGACCTACGAGCAGTACTTC. Encoded protein: CASSLGSLTYEQYF. Looking up the rest from reference TRBV28 and TRBJ2-7 gives the full variable domain: DVKVTQSSRYLVKRTGEKVFLECVQDMDHENMFWYRQDPGLGLRLIYFSYDVKMKEKGDIPEGYSVSREKKERFSLILESASTNQTSMYLCASSLGSLTYEQYFGPGTRLTVT.

V gene TRBV7-9 combines with J gene TRBJ1-5, with no clear D. The germline gives CDR1 SEHNR, CDR2 FQNEAQ (reference sequence). The CDR3 sequence is 12 residues long. Trimming removed 3 bases at V and 7 bases at J, with 7 bases between. CDR3 sequence (DNA): TGTGCCAGCAGCTTCATCGGGCAGCCCCAGCATTTT. Its protein product is CASSFIGQPQHF.

The rearrangement joins TRBV6-1 to TRBJ2-5; possible D gene TRBD1, 6 bases. TRBJ2-7 matches the DNA end more closely, so the J call is doubtful. The CDR3 length is 13 residues. Germline V lookup: CDR1 MNHNS, CDR2 SASEGT. The CDR3 coding sequence is TGTGCCAGCAGCCGACAGGTCACCTACGAGCAGTACTTC. Protein sequence: CASSRQVTYEQYF.

The chain recombines TRBV25-1 with TRBJ2-5, with D perhaps TRBD1 (6 bases). The CDR3 spans 12 residues. Trimming removed 8 bases at V and 3 bases at J, with 10 bases between. Germline assignment: CDR1 MGHDK and CDR2 SYGVNS. CDR3 DNA: TGTGCCAGCCGATACAGGGAAGAGACCCAGTACTTC. As protein: CASRYREETQYF.

The CDR3 spells CASSESSGGVIEAFF. Here the CDR3 DNA reads TGTGCCAGCAGTGAGAGCTCGGGGGGCGTAATTGAAGCTTTCTTT. The chain uses TRBV6-1 and TRBJ1-1, with D possibly TRBD1 on 6 matching bases. Germline assignment: CDR1 MNHNS and CDR2 SASEGT. V was clipped by 3 bases and J by 7 bases, with 18 bases between them. The CDR3 has 15 amino acids.

The gene calls are TRBV9 and TRBJ1-4, with D uncertain. This CDR3 has 14 amino acids. V was cut by 1 base and J by 0 bases, with 4 bases left in between. Germline-derived CDR1 and CDR2 are SGDLS and YYNGEE. This CDR3 reads CASSVTTTNEKLFF. DNA of the CDR3: TGTGCCAGCAGCGTAACAACAACTAATGAAAAACTGTTTTTT.

The V gene is TRBV10-1, the J gene TRBJ2-7; a weak D match, TRBD1 (6 bases). V was cut by 7 bases and J by 0 bases, with 22 bases left in between. From germline, CDR1 is WNHNN and CDR2 SYGVQD (reference sequence). This CDR3 comprises 17 residues. The chain's CDR3 is CASKLLRGRRSSYEQYF. In nucleotides, the CDR3 is TGCGCCAGCAAGCTACTCAGGGGCCGAAGGAGCTCCTACGAGCAGTACTTC.

The chain joins TRBV28 to TRBJ2-6; 12 bases align to TRBD1. With 6 bases clipped from V and 1 base from J, the junction kept 13 bases outside the gene matches. CDR3 length: 20 amino acids. CDR1 and CDR2 (germline): MDHEN, SYDVKM. CDR3 in amino acids: CASSRGTGGAKRSGANVLTF. The CDR3 DNA is TGTGCCAGCAGCCGTGGGACAGGGGGCGCTAAGCGTTCTGGGGCCAACGTCCTGACTTTC.

In nucleotides, the CDR3 is TGCGCCAGCAGAGAGGGTACGGACGAATGGTACTTC. Amino acid sequence: CASREGTDEWYF. This chain connects TRBV5-1 to TRBJ2-7; D may be TRBD2 (5 bases). Per germline, CDR1 SGHRS and CDR2 YFSETQ. This CDR3 region has 12 residues. The V end lost 5 bases, the J end lost 12 bases, and 18 bases lay between the germline ends.

A single count supports this clone. V usage is TRBV7-9 and J usage is TRBJ1-2, with TRBD1 as a possible D gene (6 bases). V shed 0 bases and J shed 1 base, with 15 bases lying between them. The germline V gene encodes CDR1 SEHNR and CDR2 FQNEAQ (reference sequence). The CDR3 runs 17 residues. This CDR3 reads CASSLAGWGRGNYGYTF. In DNA form, the CDR3 reads TGTGCCAGCAGCTTAGCGGGCTGGGGCAGGGGTAACTATGGCTACACCTTC.

V is TRBV5-6 and J is TRBJ2-7, with D unclear. This CDR3 is built from 14 residues. V was cut by 4 bases and J by 0 bases, with 11 bases left in between. CDR1 and CDR2 (germline): SGHDT, YYEEEE. This CDR3 reads CASSKEAGSYEQYF. CDR3 DNA sequence: TGTGCCAGCAGCAAAGAGGCTGGCTCCTACGAGCAGTACTTC.

This clone was observed a single time. This sequence joins TRBV21-1 and TRBJ1-5; the D segment call TRBD1 is taken from the table without a DNA check. TRBV21-1 is listed as a pseudogene. The CDR3 contains 14 residues. CDR3 protein: CASSRQGGNQPQHF. The CDR3, as DNA: TGTGCCAGCAGCAGACAGGGAGGCAATCAGCCCCAGCATTTT.

In its sample, this clone was seen once. The chain combines TRBV28 with TRBJ1-2, with a possible D match to TRBD1 (5 bases). This CDR3 is 15 amino acids long. Germline CDR1 reads MDHEN; CDR2 reads SYDVKM. V was shortened by 2 bases and J by 4 bases, with 14 bases between the two germline ends. The CDR3 nucleotides are TGTGCCAGCAGTTTAATCGTCCAGGGAGGCTATGGCTACACCTTC. This gives the protein CASSLIVQGGYGYTF.

The chain joins TRBV7-8 to TRBJ1-5; D call uncertain. The CDR3 is 16 residues long. V was trimmed by 5 bases and J by 7 bases, leaving 21 bases between them. Germline CDR1 reads SGHVS; CDR2 reads FQNEAQ. The CDR3 nucleotides read TGTGCCAGCAGCCCCTGGAAGACTTTGTCTGTCCAGCCCCAGCATTTT. As protein: CASSPWKTLSVQPQHF.

This clone is a singleton in its sample. Within the sample, other DNA sequences also encode this same CDR3. The CDR3, as DNA: TGTGCCAGCAGCTTAGATCGAGATCAGCCCCAGCATTTT. As protein: CASSLDRDQPQHF. V and J are TRBV11-2 and TRBJ1-5; D not resolved. The CDR3 runs 13 residues. CDR1 and CDR2 (germline): SGHAT, FQNNGV. V was pared by 0 bases and J by 5 bases, with 5 bases between.

The chain links TRBV7-9 to TRBJ2-6; no clear D gene. Trimming removed 1 base at V and 0 bases at J, with 4 bases between. CDR1 and CDR2 from the germline V gene are SEHNR and FQNEAQ (reference sequence). This CDR3 is 15 amino acids long. CDR3 DNA sequence: TGTGCCAGCAGCTTAGGGCTCTCTGGGGCCAACGTCCTGACTTTC. Translating it yields CASSLGLSGANVLTF.

Only a few counts were recorded for this clone. The rearrangement joins TRBV28 to TRBJ2-7, with TRBD1 matching over 11 bases. J was trimmed by 7 bases and V by 6 bases; bases with no gene match: 14. The CDR3 runs 16 residues. The germline V gene has CDR1 MDHEN and CDR2 SYDVKM. The CDR3 region has the DNA TGTGCCAGCAGAACTACCGGGACAGGGGGTTCAGGGGAGCAGTACTTC. Translating it yields CASRTTGTGGSGEQYF.

This rearrangement joins TRBV11-2 to TRBJ2-5; 7 positions agree with TRBD1. The DNA matches TRBJ2-7 better at its end, which makes the J call doubtful. CDR1 SGHAT and CDR2 FQNNGV come from the germline V gene. The CDR3 is made up of 15 amino acids. This chain's CDR3 is CASSDGWTGSYEQYF. The CDR3 coding sequence is TGTGCCAGCAGCGATGGGTGGACAGGATCCTACGAGCAGTACTTC.

This clone occurred a few times. The rearrangement joins TRBV30 to TRBJ1-2; 8 nucleotides match TRBD1. The V gene end was trimmed by 3 bases and the J gene end by 4 bases; junction bases not matched to a gene: 16. Per the germline V gene, CDR1 is GTSNPN and CDR2 is SVGIG (reference sequence). This CDR3 contains 17 residues. The CDR3 coding sequence is TGTGCCTGGAGGCCGGGCAGGGGGCTTTTTCCTGGCTATGGCTACACCTTC. Protein sequence: CAWRPGRGLFPGYGYTF.

This clone was counted once. The genes are TRBV2 and TRBJ2-7; 10 bases are shared with TRBD1. V lost 7 bases and J lost 6; bases outside the gene matches: 12. Germline values: CDR1 SNHLY, CDR2 FYNNEI. This CDR3 region has 15 residues. CDR3 sequence: CASTDPTGGLGEQYF. Written as DNA, the CDR3 is TGTGCCAGCACCGATCCGACAGGGGGCTTGGGCGAGCAGTACTTC.

The J gene is TRBJ1-2, the V gene TRBV19; TRBD1 might be the D (6 bases). The CDR3 has 13 residues. Germline CDR1 is LNHDA and CDR2 is SQIVND (reference sequence). The V and J ends lost 3 bases and 3 bases respectively, with 8 bases between them. In DNA, the CDR3 is TGTGCCAGTAGTATTAAGGGGGACTATGGCTACACCTTC. Protein: CASSIKGDYGYTF.

This chain joins TRBV27 and TRBJ1-1; D perhaps matches TRBD1 (5 bases). V was cut by 8 bases and J by 1 base, with 14 bases left in between. Germline V gene lookup returns CDR1 MNHEY and CDR2 SMNVEV (reference sequence). The CDR3 runs to 14 residues. The CDR3 sequence: CASSRSTGNTEAFF. The CDR3 DNA reads TGTGCCAGCTCCCGTTCCACAGGGAACACTGAAGCTTTCTTT.

V usage is TRBV4-2 and J usage is TRBJ2-3; maybe TRBD1 (5 bases). From germline, CDR1 is LGHNA and CDR2 YNFKEQ. Trimming pared 1 base from V and 2 bases from J, leaving 10 bases between. This CDR3 comprises 15 residues. CDR3 DNA sequence: TGTGCCAGCAGCCAAGTAGGACACCCCACAGATACGCAGTATTTT. Its translation is CASSQVGHPTDTQYF.

The chain joins TRBV20-1 to TRBJ2-3; D is ambiguous. CDR1 is DFQATT and CDR2 is SNEGSKA in the germline V gene (reference sequence). V was cut by 3 bases and J by 4 bases, with 5 bases left in between. This CDR3 has 11 residues. The CDR3 loop reads CSASKPDTQYF. The CDR3 nucleotides are TGCAGTGCTAGCAAGCCAGATACGCAGTATTTT.

This chain joins TRBV5-6 and TRBJ1-1; 7 nucleotides agree with TRBD1. Trimming at V came to 4 bases and at J to 1 base, leaving 7 bases not matched to a gene. The CDR3 is made up of 15 amino acids. Germline lookup yields CDR1 SGHDT and CDR2 YYEEEE. Written as DNA, the CDR3 is TGTGCCAGCAGCCAGGAGGACAGGAAGAACACTGAAGCTTTCTTT. Its protein is CASSQEDRKNTEAFF.

The chain carries TRBV7-9 and TRBJ2-5, with 8 bases fitting TRBD1. CDR1 and CDR2 from the germline V gene are SEHNR and FQNEAQ (reference sequence). The junction had 9 bases not matched to a gene; V was cut back by 7 bases and J by 2 bases. The CDR3 has 15 amino acids. CDR3 sequence reads: CASTFLDRGQETQYF. DNA for the CDR3: TGTGCCAGCACTTTTCTTGACAGGGGTCAAGAGACCCAGTACTTC.